The rows below give T cell receptor beta chains drawn from one sample of a study of blood T cell repertoires in COVID-19. TCRdb keeps only in-frame clones here, not all; method: immunoSEQ multiplex PCR. Among some 510,000 clones listed, over 75% were seen once. The sample comprised PBMCs or T cells enriched from blood (not recorded which). All receptors come from a woman aged 40 to 50 who had recovered from COVID-19. The CDR3 runs from the conserved cysteine through the conserved F or W. Fields, in order: D gene, J gene, V gene, clone size, CDR3 DNA, CDR3 protein. The D gene is left open where the match is weak. The listing skips clone size in some rows; elsewhere it reads once, few, many or a size class.

TRBD2 | TRBJ2-7 | TRBV3-1/TRBV3-2 | NA | TGTGCCAGCAGCCAAGATCGGCGGCTAGCGGGAGGAAACTACGAGCAGTACTTC | CASSQDRRLAGGNYEQYF
NA | TRBJ2-4 | TRBV5-4 | NA | TGTGCCAGCAGCGCCCCGGGAGCAGCCAAAAACATTCAGTACTTC | CASSAPGAAKNIQYF
NA | TRBJ2-1 | TRBV9 | NA | TGTGCCAGCAGCGACTCGGGGTTATCCTACAATGAGCAGTTCTTC | CASSDSGLSYNEQFF
TRBD1 | TRBJ1-1 | TRBV7-9 | NA | TGTGCCAGCAGATGGACAGGGGACACTGAAGCTTTCTTT | CASRWTGDTEAFF
TRBD1 | TRBJ2-7 | TRBV3-1/TRBV3-2 | NA | TGTGCCAGCAGCCTGACCGGGACAGGGTTTAACGAGCAGTACTTC | CASSLTGTGFNEQYF
TRBD2 | TRBJ2-3 | TRBV7-6 | NA | TGTGCCAGCAGCTTAGTCGGGGGGGGCACAGATACGCAGTATTTT | CASSLVGGGTDTQYF
NA | TRBJ2-6 | TRBV21-1 | NA | TGTGCCAGCAGCAAATCAGATCAAGGTGGGGGGACAGGGGTGTCTGGGGCCAACGTCCTGACTTTC | CASSKSDQGGGTGVSGANVLTF
TRBD2 | TRBJ2-7 | TRBV10-3 | NA | TGTGCCATCAGTGTACCTAGCGGGGGACCGGGCCCGAACTACGAGCAGTACTTC | CAISVPSGGPGPNYEQYF
NA | TRBJ2-5 | TRBV7-9 | NA | TGTGCCAGCAGCCTTAGACTACCACAAGAGACCCAGTACTTC | CASSLRLPQETQYF
TRBD1 | TRBJ2-2 | TRBV18 | NA | TGTGCCAGCTCACGGGACAGGGAGGTCACCGGGGAGCTGTTTTTT | CASSRDREVTGELFF
TRBD1 | TRBJ1-5 | TRBV29-1 | NA | TGCAGCGTTGGACAGGGAGGCAATCAGCCCCAGCATTTT | CSVGQGGNQPQHF
TRBD2 | TRBJ2-7 | TRBV13 | few | TGTGCCAGCAGCTCCCGGACTAGCGGGAGTTTTAGGTACGAGCAGTACTTC | CASSSRTSGSFRYEQYF
NA | TRBJ2-1 | TRBV11-3 | NA | TGTGCCAGCAGCTTTGGTGGGGCCTCGACAGTCTACAATGAGCAGTTCTTC | CASSFGGASTVYNEQFF
NA | TRBJ2-7 | TRBV5-6 | NA | TGTGCCAGCAGCTCGGGCCCGACAGGTGGCAGCTACGAGCAGTACTTC | CASSSGPTGGSYEQYF
TRBD1 | TRBJ1-5 | TRBV6-5 | NA | TGTGCCACGGACAGGCTGTATAGCAATCAGCCCCAGCATTTT | CATDRLYSNQPQHF
NA | TRBJ1-1 | TRBV25-1 | NA | TGTGCCAGCAGTGCCCGGAGGAGCACTGAAGCTTTCTTT | CASSARRSTEAFF
NA | TRBJ1-5 | TRBV5-6 | NA | TGTGCCAGCAGCTTGTGGTGGGGAGCGGGCAATCAGCCCCAGCATTTT | CASSLWWGAGNQPQHF
NA | TRBJ1-5 | TRBV6-6 | NA | TGTGCCAGCCTCCCGGACAGTTTCAATCAGCCCCAGCATTTT | CASLPDSFNQPQHF
TRBD1 | TRBJ1-1 | TRBV14 | NA | TGTGCCAGCAGCCACTTGGGACAGGCTCCTGAAGCTTTCTTT | CASSHLGQAPEAFF
TRBD1 | TRBJ1-1 | TRBV6-5 | NA | TGTGCCAGCAGTTTGGGACAGGGAGTCTCTGAAGCTTTCTTT | CASSLGQGVSEAFF
NA | TRBJ2-3 | TRBV12-3/TRBV12-4 | once | TGTGCCAGCAGTTTCAGCGGATCGGATACGCAGTATTTT | CASSFSGSDTQYF
TRBD1 | TRBJ2-7 | TRBV11-2 | few | TGTGCCAGCAGCTTGGGACAGACCTCCTACGAGCAGTACTTC | CASSLGQTSYEQYF
NA | TRBJ1-5 | TRBV6-2/TRBV6-3 | NA | TGTGCCAGCAGTAATCGGGATAGCAATCAGCCCCAGCATTTT | CASSNRDSNQPQHF
TRBD1 | TRBJ2-7 | TRBV19 | NA | TGTGCCAGTAGAGACGGACAGGGGGGATCCCAGCAGTACTTC | CASRDGQGGSQQYF
NA | TRBJ2-1 | TRBV4-2 | few | TGTGCCAGCAGCCAAGATGCCTACTCCTACAATGAGCAGTTCTTC | CASSQDAYSYNEQFF
NA | TRBJ2-6 | TRBV11-2 | once | TGTGCCAGCAACCCCCGAGGACAGTCTGGGGCCAACGTCCTGACTTTC | CASNPRGQSGANVLTF
NA | TRBJ2-1 | TRBV3-1/TRBV3-2 | NA | TGTGCCAGCAGCCAAGAGCATGTGGAGGGCCGTAATGAGCAGTTCTTC | CASSQEHVEGRNEQFF
TRBD1 | TRBJ2-7 | TRBV4-1 | NA | TGCGCCAGCAGGAAGAAGGACAGGGGAACCTACGAGCAGTACTTC | CASRKKDRGTYEQYF
NA | TRBJ1-2 | TRBV19 | NA | TGTGCCAGTCTCCAGGGCTTAAACTATGGCTACACCTTC | CASLQGLNYGYTF
NA | TRBJ1-1 | TRBV19 | NA | TGTGCCAGTAGTACGGGGGTTCCCACTGAAGCTTTCTTT | CASSTGVPTEAFF
TRBD1 | TRBJ1-4 | TRBV27 | NA | TGTGCCAGCAGTTTAGATTGGACAGGAGTGAGTAAACTGTTTTTT | CASSLDWTGVSKLFF
NA | TRBJ1-2 | TRBV7-8 | NA | TGTGCCAGCAGCCTGACAGAATCCCTCTTATCAACTAATGGCTACACCTTC | CASSLTESLLSTNGYTF
NA | TRBJ2-3 | TRBV5-1 | few | TGCGCCAGCAGCTTTCTTAGCGGCCGTCGCACAGATACGCAGTATTTT | CASSFLSGRRTDTQYF